These 26 T cell receptor beta chains were all obtained from the same sample, sequenced in a study of human T cells and chemical hapten exposure. TCRdb ran MiXCR on the RACE reads and lists one entry per CDR3 protein. The sample contains around 80,000 distinct CDR3 sequences, about 8.7% of which appear only once. The time point here: healthy volunteer bleed at 6 weeks. Whole blood, unfractionated, served as the material for total RNA extraction. The source material was whole blood. These receptors were taken from a male donor in good health. Some clones in this sample may be carry-over from other donors' samples.

This clonotype was counted between two and nine times. The CDR3 spells CASSFRGPRGTQYF. CDR3 nucleotides: TGTGCCAGCAGCTTCAGGGGGCCGAGGGGTACGCAGTATTTT. The rearrangement joins TRBV7-3 to TRBJ2-3, with 8 bases lining up with TRBD1. Germline V CDR1 and CDR2: SGHTA, FQGTGA. The CDR3 is 14 residues long. With 3 bases clipped from V and 8 bases from J, the junction kept 7 bases outside the gene matches.

The chain uses TRBV29-1 and TRBJ2-1; D unclear. The germline CDR1 and CDR2 sequences are SQVTM and ANQGSEA. Trimming pared 6 bases from V and 8 bases from J, leaving 14 bases between. CDR3 length: 12 residues. The CDR3 spells CSVKVPGDEQFF. The CDR3 DNA follows: TGCAGCGTGAAGGTCCCCGGCGATGAGCAGTTCTTC.

This clonotype occurred a few times. The chain carries TRBV7-8 and TRBJ1-1, with a possible D match to TRBD1 (6 bases). This CDR3 spans 16 amino acids. The germline CDR1 and CDR2 sequences are SGHVS and FQNEAQ. The V end lost 3 bases, the J end lost 5 bases, and 19 bases lay between the germline ends. The CDR3: CASSFSGEWQGTEAFF. CDR3 DNA: TGTGCCAGCAGCTTTAGCGGAGAATGGCAGGGGACTGAAGCTTTCTTT.

This clonotype was recorded a few times. J is TRBJ1-3 and V is TRBV6-6; D uncertain. Trimming stripped 0 bases from V and 0 bases from J, with 6 bases between. From germline, CDR1 is MNHNY and CDR2 SVGAGI (reference sequence). There are 15 residues in the CDR3. The CDR3 here is CASSYSAGSGNTIYF. The CDR3 DNA reads as TGTGCCAGCAGTTACTCGGCGGGCTCTGGAAACACCATATATTTT.

This sequence joins TRBV6-6 and TRBJ2-7; 9 bases agree with TRBD1. There are 15 residues in the CDR3. V dropped 5 bases and J dropped 3; count of bases not matched to a gene: 8. Germline V CDR1 and CDR2: MNHNY, SVGAGI (reference sequence). CDR3 loop: CASSDPYRGHYEQYF. CDR3 nucleotides: TGTGCCAGCAGTGACCCGTACAGGGGGCACTACGAGCAGTACTTC.

J is TRBJ2-3 and V is TRBV11-3; 9 bases match TRBD1. Trimming took 2 bases from V and 3 from J; bases not matched to a gene: 15. The CDR3 consists of 19 residues. Germline V gene lookup returns CDR1 SGHNT and CDR2 YENEEA. In nucleotides, the CDR3 is TGTGCCAGCAGCTTATCGTCTGCGGGACAGGGATTGGGAACAGATACGCAGTATTTT. Amino acid sequence: CASSLSSAGQGLGTDTQYF.

The rearrangement uses TRBV10-3 and TRBJ2-5; no clear D gene. This CDR3 is built from 13 residues. Germline CDR1 and CDR2: ENHRY and SYGVKD. Trimming stripped 0 bases from V and 4 bases from J, with 6 bases between. The CDR3 region is CAISESTRETQYF. The CDR3 region has the DNA TGTGCCATCAGTGAGTCTACCCGAGAGACCCAGTACTTC.

This clonotype was counted only a few times. This chain joins TRBV15 and TRBJ1-1; tentatively, D is TRBD1 (5 bases). Germline V gene sequence: CDR1 LNHNV, CDR2 YYDKDF (reference sequence). Trimming removed 5 bases from V and 5 bases from J, with 18 bases in between. The CDR3 sequence is 15 residues long. The CDR3 region has the DNA TGTGCCACCAGCCCACCCGGTAGGGGAATGACTGAAGCTTTCTTT. It is translated as CATSPPGRGMTEAFF.

This clonotype occurred a few times. This rearrangement joins TRBV10-3 to TRBJ2-7; 12 bases line up with TRBD2. The CDR3 consists of 13 residues. J gave up 5 bases and V 7 bases, and 3 bases lay outside the gene matches. Germline V CDR1 and CDR2: ENHRY, SYGVKD. CDR3: CAITRTSGNEQYF. CDR3 DNA: TGTGCCATCACCAGGACTAGCGGGAACGAGCAGTACTTC.

This clonotype has only a few counts. This rearrangement joins TRBV5-4 to TRBJ1-6; the D is unclear. This CDR3 spans 11 amino acids. With 0 bases removed from V and 11 bases from J, the gap between germline ends came to 3 bases. Germline CDR1 and CDR2: SGHNT and YYREEE (reference sequence). The CDR3 sequence is CASSLGTPLHF. Written as DNA, the CDR3 is TGTGCCAGCAGCTTGGGCACACCCCTCCACTTT.

V gene TRBV7-8 combines with J gene TRBJ2-5, with 8 positions matching TRBD2. Germline lookup yields CDR1 SGHVS and CDR2 FQNEAQ. V was clipped by 5 bases and J by 5 bases; unmatched bases: 10. This CDR3 contains 15 residues. The CDR3 loop reads CASSPGRGSGETQYF. DNA for the CDR3: TGTGCCAGCAGCCCCGGGAGGGGCTCTGGGGAGACCCAGTACTTC.

This chain connects TRBV5-1 to TRBJ1-1; D possibly corresponds to TRBD1 (5 bases). The V gene lost 5 bases and the J gene lost 2 bases, with 10 bases spanning the gap. This CDR3 is 13 amino acids long. Germline loops: CDR1 SGHRS, CDR2 YFSETQ. CDR3 nucleotides: TGCGCCAGCAGGAGGGGAGGTAACACTGAAGCTTTCTTT. This gives the protein CASRRGGNTEAFF.

As to this clonotype: A much larger clone differs from this one at a single base, so this may be a read error. The chain combines TRBV7-9 with TRBJ2-3; possibly TRBD2 for D (5 bases). Germline V lookup: CDR1 SEHNR, CDR2 FQNEAQ (reference sequence). The CDR3 consists of 15 residues. This chain's CDR3 is CDSSLVVGGTDTQYF. For the CDR3, the DNA is TGTGACAGCAGCTTAGTTGTGGGAGGCACAGATACGCAGTATTTT.

The V and J genes are TRBV6-2 or TRBV6-3 and TRBJ1-1; possible D gene TRBD1, 5 bases. This CDR3 region has 13 residues. V was trimmed by 4 bases and J by 11 bases, leaving 17 bases between them. Looked up from germline, CDR1 is MNHEY and CDR2 is SVGEGT. This CDR3 is CASSFGTPLFAFF. The CDR3 DNA is TGTGCCAGCAGTTTCGGGACGCCCTTGTTTGCTTTCTTT.

This clonotype appeared a few times. The CDR3 nucleotides are TGTGCCAGCAGCCCCACGACAGGGGTGTCCTACGAGCAGTACTTC. Protein product: CASSPTTGVSYEQYF. V usage is TRBV6-5 and J usage is TRBJ2-7, with 8 bases aligning to TRBD1. The CDR3 contains 15 residues. Germline loops: CDR1 MNHEY, CDR2 SVGAGI. The trim removed 6 bases at V and 1 base at J, leaving 8 bases unmatched.

J is TRBJ2-3 and V is TRBV5-6; perhaps TRBD1 as D (5 bases). Trimming removed 0 bases from V and 1 base from J, with 9 bases in between. The CDR3 extends over 15 amino acids. In germline, CDR1 is SGHDT, CDR2 YYEEEE. DNA of the CDR3: TGTGCCAGCAGCTTGGTGGGGCAGCGCACAGATACGCAGTATTTT. Encoded protein: CASSLVGQRTDTQYF.

V usage is TRBV4-1 and J usage is TRBJ1-1; D unclear. Germline assignment: CDR1 MGHRA and CDR2 YSYEKL. V lost 4 bases and J 1 base, leaving 13 bases between the germline ends. The CDR3 is made up of 15 amino acids. The DNA for the CDR3 is TGCGCCAGCAGCCCCGTAAGACCAACGAACACTGAAGCTTTCTTT. Translated: CASSPVRPTNTEAFF.

This clonotype was detected a few times. The chain carries TRBV18 and TRBJ1-1, with D unresolved. Per germline, CDR1 KGHSH and CDR2 LQKENI. Trimming took off 2 bases at V and 2 bases at J, with 6 bases between the two ends. The CDR3 has 13 amino acids. CDR3 residues: CASSPGPNTEAFF. The CDR3 DNA reads as TGTGCCAGCTCACCAGGGCCTAACACTGAAGCTTTCTTT.

This chain connects TRBV3-1 to TRBJ2-1; possible D gene TRBD1, 5 bases. Trimming shortened V by 1 base and J by 0 bases, and 13 bases separated the two germline ends. The CDR3 runs to 17 residues. CDR1 is LGHDT and CDR2 is YNNKEL in the germline V gene (reference sequence). The CDR3 is CASSQVGAVSSYNEQFF. Here the CDR3 DNA reads TGTGCCAGCAGCCAAGTAGGGGCGGTGAGCTCCTACAATGAGCAGTTCTTC.

The V call is TRBV5-1, the J call TRBJ1-2; D perhaps matches TRBD1 (5 bases). This CDR3 comprises 13 residues. V shed 0 bases and J shed 7 bases, with 10 bases lying between them. Germline values: CDR1 SGHRS, CDR2 YFSETQ. The CDR3 protein is CASSLVQGSGYTF. DNA of the CDR3: TGCGCCAGCAGCTTGGTTCAGGGCAGTGGCTACACCTTC.

This clonotype occurred a few times. The chain carries TRBV6-5 and TRBJ2-5; 8 bases line up with TRBD2. Germline V gene data show CDR1 as MNHEY and CDR2 as SVGAGI. Germline trimming cut 6 bases from V and 8 bases from J; bases unmatched to any gene: 11. This CDR3 has 14 amino acids. The CDR3 DNA reads TGTGCCAGCAGGGCGGGACTAGGGGCCCCCACCCAGTACTTC. This translates into CASRAGLGAPTQYF.

The rearrangement uses TRBV12-3 or TRBV12-4 and TRBJ2-7; 8 positions match TRBD2. J gave up 1 base and V 3 bases, and 2 bases lay outside the gene matches. CDR3 size: 14 residues. This CDR3 is CASSFSSGSYEQYF. In nucleotides, the CDR3 is TGTGCCAGCAGTTTCTCTAGCGGGTCCTACGAGCAGTACTTC.

A few counts support this clonotype. This CDR3 is CASSLGRQSSGNTIYF. CDR3 coding DNA: TGTGCCAGCAGCTTAGGCCGGCAGAGCTCTGGAAACACCATATATTTT. V gene TRBV13 combines with J gene TRBJ1-3; D remains ambiguous. The CDR3 runs to 16 residues. The V and J ends lost 0 bases and 0 bases respectively, with 9 bases between them. In germline, CDR1 is PRHDT, CDR2 FYEKMQ (reference sequence).

This rearrangement joins TRBV12-3 or TRBV12-4 to TRBJ1-2; D is unresolved. The V end lost 6 bases, the J end lost 3 bases, and 17 bases lay between the germline ends. The CDR3 runs to 15 residues. The CDR3 protein is CASSLGPLNDYGYTF. The CDR3 coding sequence is TGTGCCAGCAGCCTGGGTCCACTTAACGACTATGGCTACACCTTC.

This clonotype was detected a few times. This chain connects TRBV11-2 to TRBJ2-7, with TRBD1 identical over 11 bases. Losses at the gene ends were 5 bases for V and 3 bases for J; bases not matched to a gene: 6. In germline, CDR1 is SGHAT, CDR2 FQNNGV. CDR3 size: 15 residues. The CDR3 here is CASSPPDRGLYEQYF. The CDR3 region has the DNA TGTGCCAGCAGCCCACCGGACAGGGGGCTCTACGAGCAGTACTTC. The whole variable domain, filled in from reference TRBV11-2 and TRBJ2-7, reads EAGVAQSPRYKIIEKRQSVAFWCNPISGHATLYWYQQILGQGPKLLIQFQNNGVVDDSQLPKDRFSAERLKGVDSTLKIQPAKLEDSAVYLCASSPPDRGLYEQYFGPGTRLTVT.

This clonotype was seen only a few times. The J gene is TRBJ2-1, the V gene TRBV14; D is undetermined. The length of the CDR3 is 16 residues. The V gene's germline CDR1 is SGHDN and CDR2 FVKESK. V was trimmed by 0 bases and J by 7 bases, leaving 16 bases between them. DNA for the CDR3: TGTGCCAGCAGCCAAGAGATGGGTCATGGGTGGAATGAGCAGTTCTTC. This encodes CASSQEMGHGWNEQFF.